Sequencing of this TCR beta chain was carried out in a study of T cell responses to AZD1222 COVID-19 vaccine. Data came from immunoSEQ multiplex PCR; TCRdb stores just in-frame clones and leaves some out. The sample lists around 78,000 clones, 90% seen once, with approximately 1.4% in the top ten. V was pared by 3 bases and J by 0 bases, with 11 bases of the junction left unmatched. The V gene's germline CDR1 is DFQATT and CDR2 SNEGSKA (reference sequence). CDR3 length: 17 amino acids. The sequence derives from an adult who received the AZD1222 COVID-19 vaccine. This sequence joins TRBV20-1 and TRBJ2-3, with 8 bases fitting TRBD2. The specimen was peripheral blood, collected 28 days after the second AZD1222 dose. The CDR3 bases are TGCAGTGCTAGTGGAAGCGGGGGAACGGTTAGCACAGATACGCAGTATTTT. As protein: CSASGSGGTVSTDTQYF.